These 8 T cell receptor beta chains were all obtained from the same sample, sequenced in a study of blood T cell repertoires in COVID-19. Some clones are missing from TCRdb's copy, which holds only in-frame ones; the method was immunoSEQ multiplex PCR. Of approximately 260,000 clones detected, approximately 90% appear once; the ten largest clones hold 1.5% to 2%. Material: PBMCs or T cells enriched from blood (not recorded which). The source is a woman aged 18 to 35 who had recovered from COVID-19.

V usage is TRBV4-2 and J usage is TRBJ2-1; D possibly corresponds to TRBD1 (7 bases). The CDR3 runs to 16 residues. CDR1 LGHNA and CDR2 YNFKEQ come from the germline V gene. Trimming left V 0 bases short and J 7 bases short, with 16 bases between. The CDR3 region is CASSQESAGGKNEQFF. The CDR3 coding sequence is TGTGCCAGCAGCCAAGAGTCGGCAGGGGGGAAGAATGAGCAGTTCTTC.

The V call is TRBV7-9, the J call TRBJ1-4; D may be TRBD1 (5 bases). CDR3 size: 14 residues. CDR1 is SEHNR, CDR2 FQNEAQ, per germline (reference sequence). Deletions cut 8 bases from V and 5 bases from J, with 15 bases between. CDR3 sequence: CASGVTAQNEKLFF. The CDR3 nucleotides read TGTGCCAGCGGAGTGACAGCTCAAAATGAAAAACTGTTTTTT.

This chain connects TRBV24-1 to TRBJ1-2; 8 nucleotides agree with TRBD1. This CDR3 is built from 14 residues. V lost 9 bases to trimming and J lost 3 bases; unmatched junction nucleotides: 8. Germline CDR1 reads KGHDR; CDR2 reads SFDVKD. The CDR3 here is CATSPAGGYYGYTF. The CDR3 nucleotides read TGTGCCACCTCCCCCGCAGGGGGCTACTATGGCTACACCTTC.

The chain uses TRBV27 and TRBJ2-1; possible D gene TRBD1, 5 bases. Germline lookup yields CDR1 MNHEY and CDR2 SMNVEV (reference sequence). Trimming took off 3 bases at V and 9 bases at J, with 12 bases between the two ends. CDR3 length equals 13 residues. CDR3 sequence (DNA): TGTGCCAGCAGTTTTCAGGGCTTCGGTGAGCAGTTCTTC. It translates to CASSFQGFGEQFF.

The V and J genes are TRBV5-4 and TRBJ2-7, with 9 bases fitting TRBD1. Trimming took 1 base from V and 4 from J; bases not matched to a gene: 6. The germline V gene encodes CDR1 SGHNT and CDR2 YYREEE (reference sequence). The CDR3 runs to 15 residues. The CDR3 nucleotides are TGTGCCAGCAGCTTGCGGGACAGGGCACAATACGAGCAGTACTTC. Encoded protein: CASSLRDRAQYEQYF.

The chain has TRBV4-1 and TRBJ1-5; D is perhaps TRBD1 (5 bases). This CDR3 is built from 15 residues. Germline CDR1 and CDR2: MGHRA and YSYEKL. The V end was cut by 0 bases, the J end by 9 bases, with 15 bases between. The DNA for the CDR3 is TGCGCCAGCAGCCAAGAACAGGCCACGGCCGGGCCCCAGCATTTT. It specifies CASSQEQATAGPQHF.

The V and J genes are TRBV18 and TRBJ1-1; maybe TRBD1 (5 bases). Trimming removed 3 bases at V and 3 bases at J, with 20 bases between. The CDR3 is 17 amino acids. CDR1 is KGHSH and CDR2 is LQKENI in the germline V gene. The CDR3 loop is CASSPKAQGWTYTEAFF. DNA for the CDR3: TGTGCCAGCTCACCTAAGGCGCAGGGCTGGACGTACACTGAAGCTTTCTTT.

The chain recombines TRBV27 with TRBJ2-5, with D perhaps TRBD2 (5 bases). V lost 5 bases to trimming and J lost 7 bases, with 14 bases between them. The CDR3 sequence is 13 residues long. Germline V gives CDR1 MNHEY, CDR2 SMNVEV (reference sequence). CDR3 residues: CASSPSRLGTQYF. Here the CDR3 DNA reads TGTGCCAGCAGTCCTAGCAGACTTGGGACCCAGTACTTC.